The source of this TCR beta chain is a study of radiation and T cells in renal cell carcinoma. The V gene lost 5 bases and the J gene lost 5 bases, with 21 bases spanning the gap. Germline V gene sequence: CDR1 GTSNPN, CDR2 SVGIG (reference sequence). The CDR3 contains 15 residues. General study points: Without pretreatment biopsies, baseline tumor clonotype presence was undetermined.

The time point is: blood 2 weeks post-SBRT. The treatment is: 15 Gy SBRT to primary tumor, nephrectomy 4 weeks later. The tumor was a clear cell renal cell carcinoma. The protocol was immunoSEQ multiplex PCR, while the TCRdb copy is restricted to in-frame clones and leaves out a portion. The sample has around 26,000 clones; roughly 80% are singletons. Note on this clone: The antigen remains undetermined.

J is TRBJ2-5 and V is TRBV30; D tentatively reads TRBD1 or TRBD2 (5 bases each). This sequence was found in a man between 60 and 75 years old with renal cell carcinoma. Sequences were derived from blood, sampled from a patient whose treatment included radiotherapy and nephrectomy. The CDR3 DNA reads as TGTGCCTGGGCTACCATCGGGACCTACCCGGAGACCCAGTACTTC. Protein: CAWATIGTYPETQYF.